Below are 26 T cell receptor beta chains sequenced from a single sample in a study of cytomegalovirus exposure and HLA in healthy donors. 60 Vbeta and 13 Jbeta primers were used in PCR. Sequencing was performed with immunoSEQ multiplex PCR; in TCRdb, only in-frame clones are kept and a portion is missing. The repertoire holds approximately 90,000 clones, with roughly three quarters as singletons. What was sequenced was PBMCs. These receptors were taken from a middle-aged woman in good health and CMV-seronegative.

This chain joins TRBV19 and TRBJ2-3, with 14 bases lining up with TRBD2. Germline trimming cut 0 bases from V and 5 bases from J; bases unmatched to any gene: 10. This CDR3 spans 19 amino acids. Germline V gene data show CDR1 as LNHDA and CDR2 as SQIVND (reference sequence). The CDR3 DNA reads TGTGCCAGTAGTATAGACTTCCCGACTAGCGGGGGGGCAGTAGATACGCAGTATTTT. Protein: CASSIDFPTSGGAVDTQYF.

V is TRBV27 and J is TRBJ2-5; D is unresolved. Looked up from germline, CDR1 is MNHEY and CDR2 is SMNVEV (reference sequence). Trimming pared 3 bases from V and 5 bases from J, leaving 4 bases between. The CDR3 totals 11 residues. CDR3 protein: CASSFSETQYF. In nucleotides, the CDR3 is TGTGCCAGCAGTTTCTCGGAGACCCAGTACTTC.

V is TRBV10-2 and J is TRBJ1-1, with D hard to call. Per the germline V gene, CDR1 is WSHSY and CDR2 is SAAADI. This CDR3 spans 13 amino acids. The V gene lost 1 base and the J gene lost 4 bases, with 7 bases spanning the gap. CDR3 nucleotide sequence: TGCGCCAGCAGTGAGTATTGGGCCACTGAAGCTTTCTTT. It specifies CASSEYWATEAFF.

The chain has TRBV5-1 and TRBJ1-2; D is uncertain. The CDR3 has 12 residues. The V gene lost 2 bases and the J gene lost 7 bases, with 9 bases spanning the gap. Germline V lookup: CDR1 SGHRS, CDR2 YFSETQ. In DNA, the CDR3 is TGCGCCAGCAGCTTAAGAGTTGGTGGCTACACCTTC. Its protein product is CASSLRVGGYTF.

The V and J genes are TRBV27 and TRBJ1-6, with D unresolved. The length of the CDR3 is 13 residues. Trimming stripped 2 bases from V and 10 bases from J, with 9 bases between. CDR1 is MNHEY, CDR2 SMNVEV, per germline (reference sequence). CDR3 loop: CASSLRVASPLHF. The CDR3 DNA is TGTGCCAGCAGTTTAAGGGTAGCGTCACCCCTCCACTTT.

The CDR3 DNA reads TGTGCCATCAGCAGCGAACGGTTGAACTATGGCTACACCTTC. The encoded protein is CAISSERLNYGYTF. This rearrangement joins TRBV10-3 to TRBJ1-2, with D unclear. Per the germline V gene, CDR1 is ENHRY and CDR2 is SYGVKD. Trimming stripped 6 bases from V and 2 bases from J, with 13 bases between. The CDR3 sequence is 14 residues long.

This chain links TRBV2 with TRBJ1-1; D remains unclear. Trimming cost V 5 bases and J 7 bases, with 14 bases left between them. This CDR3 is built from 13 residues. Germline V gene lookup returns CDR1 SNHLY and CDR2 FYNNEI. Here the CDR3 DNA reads TGTGCCAGCAGTCTCCGGGTTCCCCTTGAAGCTTTCTTT. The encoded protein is CASSLRVPLEAFF.

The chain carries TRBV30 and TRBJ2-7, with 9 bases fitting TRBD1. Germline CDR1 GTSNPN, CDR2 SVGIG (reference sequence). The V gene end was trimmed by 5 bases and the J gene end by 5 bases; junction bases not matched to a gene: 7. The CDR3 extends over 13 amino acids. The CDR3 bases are TGTGCCTGGGGGTCTGGACAGGGGCACGAGCAGTACTTC. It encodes CAWGSGQGHEQYF.

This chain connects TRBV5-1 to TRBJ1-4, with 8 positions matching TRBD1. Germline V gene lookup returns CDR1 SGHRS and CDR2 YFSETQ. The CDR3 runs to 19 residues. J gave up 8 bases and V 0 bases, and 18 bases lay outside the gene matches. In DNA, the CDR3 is TGCGCCAGCAGCTTGGCCTCCTCCGGGACAGGCCTTTCTGAGGAAAAACTGTTTTTT. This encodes CASSLASSGTGLSEEKLFF. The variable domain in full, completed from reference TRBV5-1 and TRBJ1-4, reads KAGVTQTPRYLIKTRGQQVTLSCSPISGHRSVSWYQQTPGQGLQFLFEYFSETQRNKGNFPGRFSGRQFSNSRSEMNVSTLELGDSALYLCASSLASSGTGLSEEKLFFGSGTQLSVL.

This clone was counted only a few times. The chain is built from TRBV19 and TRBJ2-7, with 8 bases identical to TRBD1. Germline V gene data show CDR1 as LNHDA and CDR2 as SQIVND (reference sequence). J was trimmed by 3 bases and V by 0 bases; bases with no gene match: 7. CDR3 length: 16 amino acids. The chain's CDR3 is CASSIEAGGVLYEQYF. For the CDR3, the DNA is TGTGCCAGTAGTATAGAGGCAGGGGGCGTTCTCTACGAGCAGTACTTC.

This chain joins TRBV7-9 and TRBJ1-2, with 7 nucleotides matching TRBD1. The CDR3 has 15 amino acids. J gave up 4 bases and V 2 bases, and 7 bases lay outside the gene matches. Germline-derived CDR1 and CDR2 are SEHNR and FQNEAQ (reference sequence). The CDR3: CASSLPGQSVYGYTF. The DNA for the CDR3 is TGTGCCAGCAGCTTACCGGGACAGTCCGTCTATGGCTACACCTTC.

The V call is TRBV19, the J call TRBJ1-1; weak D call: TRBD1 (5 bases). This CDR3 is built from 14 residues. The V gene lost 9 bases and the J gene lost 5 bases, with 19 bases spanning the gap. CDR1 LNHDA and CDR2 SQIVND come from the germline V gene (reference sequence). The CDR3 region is CASGRGGTGTEAFF. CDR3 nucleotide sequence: TGTGCCAGCGGTCGGGGGGGTACGGGGACTGAAGCTTTCTTT.

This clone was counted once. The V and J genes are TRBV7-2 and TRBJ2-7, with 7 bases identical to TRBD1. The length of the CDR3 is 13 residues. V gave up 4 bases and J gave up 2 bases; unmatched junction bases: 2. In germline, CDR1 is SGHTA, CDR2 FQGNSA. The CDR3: CASSYRGTYEQYF. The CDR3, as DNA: TGTGCCAGCAGCTACAGGGGAACCTACGAGCAGTACTTC.

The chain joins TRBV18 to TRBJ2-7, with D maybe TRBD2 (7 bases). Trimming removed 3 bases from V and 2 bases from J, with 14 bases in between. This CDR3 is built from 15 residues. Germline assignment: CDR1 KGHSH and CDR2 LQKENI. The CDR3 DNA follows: TGTGCCAGCTCACCGGGGGGGCATACGGCCTACGAGCAGTACTTC. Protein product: CASSPGGHTAYEQYF.

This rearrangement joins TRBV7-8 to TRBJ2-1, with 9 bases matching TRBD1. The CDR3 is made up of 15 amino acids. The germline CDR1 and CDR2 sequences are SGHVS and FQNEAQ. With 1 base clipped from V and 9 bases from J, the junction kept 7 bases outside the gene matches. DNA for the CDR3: TGTGCCAGCAGCTTAGTGGGACAGGGCGGCGGTGAGCAGTTCTTC. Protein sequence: CASSLVGQGGGEQFF.

CDR3 nucleotides: TGCGCCAGCAGCTTAGGAACAGGTGAAACCTACGAGCAGTACTTC. It yields the protein CASSLGTGETYEQYF. This sequence joins TRBV5-1 and TRBJ2-7; D possibly corresponds to TRBD1 (5 bases). This CDR3 is 15 amino acids long. In germline, CDR1 is SGHRS, CDR2 YFSETQ. V lost 2 bases and J 2 bases, leaving 14 bases between the germline ends.

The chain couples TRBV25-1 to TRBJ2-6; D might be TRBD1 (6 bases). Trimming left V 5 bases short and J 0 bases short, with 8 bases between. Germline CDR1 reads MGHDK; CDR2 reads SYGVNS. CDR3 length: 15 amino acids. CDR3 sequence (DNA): TGTGCCAGCAGTTCACAGGGCTCTGGGGCCAACGTCCTGACTTTC. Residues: CASSSQGSGANVLTF. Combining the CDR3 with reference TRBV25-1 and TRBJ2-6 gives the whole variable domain EADIYQTPRYLVIGTGKKITLECSQTMGHDKMYWYQQDPGMELHLIHYSYGVNSTEKGDLSSESTVSRIRTEHFPLTLESARPSHTSQYLCASSSQGSGANVLTFGAGSRLTVL.

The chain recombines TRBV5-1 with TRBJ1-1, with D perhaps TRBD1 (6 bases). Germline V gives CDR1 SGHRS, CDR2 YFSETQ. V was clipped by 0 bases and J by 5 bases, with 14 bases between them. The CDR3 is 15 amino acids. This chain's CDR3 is CASSLEWGRTTEAFF. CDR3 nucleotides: TGCGCCAGCAGCTTGGAGTGGGGGCGAACAACTGAAGCTTTCTTT.

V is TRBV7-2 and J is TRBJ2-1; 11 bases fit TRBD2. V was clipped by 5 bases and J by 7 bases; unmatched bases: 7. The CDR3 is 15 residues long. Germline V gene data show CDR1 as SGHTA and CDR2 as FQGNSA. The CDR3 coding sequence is TGTGCCAGCAGCGTCACTAGCGGGAGAGGGAATGAGCAGTTCTTC. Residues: CASSVTSGRGNEQFF.

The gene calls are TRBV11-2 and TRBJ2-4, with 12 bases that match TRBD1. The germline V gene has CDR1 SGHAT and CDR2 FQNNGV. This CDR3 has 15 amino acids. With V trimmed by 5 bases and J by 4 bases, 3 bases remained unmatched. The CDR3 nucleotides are TGTGCCAGCAGCCCGGGACAGGGGGCAAAAAACATTCAGTACTTC. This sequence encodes CASSPGQGAKNIQYF.

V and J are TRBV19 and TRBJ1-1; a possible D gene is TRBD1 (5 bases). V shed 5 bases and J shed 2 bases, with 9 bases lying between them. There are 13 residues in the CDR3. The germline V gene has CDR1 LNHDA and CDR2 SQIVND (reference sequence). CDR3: CASSPQGNTEAFF. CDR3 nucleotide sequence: TGTGCCAGTAGTCCCCAGGGTAACACTGAAGCTTTCTTT.

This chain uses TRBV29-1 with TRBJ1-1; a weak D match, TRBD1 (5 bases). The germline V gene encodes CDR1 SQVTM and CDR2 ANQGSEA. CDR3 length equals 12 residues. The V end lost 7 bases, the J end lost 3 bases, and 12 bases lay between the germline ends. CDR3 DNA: TGCAGCGCTGGTGGGGGGTACACTGAAGCTTTCTTT. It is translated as CSAGGGYTEAFF.

The CDR3 reads CASSLATGDYEQYF. The CDR3 nucleotides are TGCGCCAGCAGCTTGGCTACAGGGGACTACGAGCAGTACTTC. The J gene is TRBJ2-7, the V gene TRBV5-1, with 7 bases identical to TRBD1. Germline assignment: CDR1 SGHRS and CDR2 YFSETQ. The CDR3 is made up of 14 amino acids. V lost 0 bases, J lost 3 bases, and 3 bases stayed unmatched.

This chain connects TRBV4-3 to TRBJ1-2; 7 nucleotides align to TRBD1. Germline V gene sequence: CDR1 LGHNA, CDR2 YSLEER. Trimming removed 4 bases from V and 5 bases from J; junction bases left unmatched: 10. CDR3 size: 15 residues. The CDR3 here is CASSPRQGSQYGYTF. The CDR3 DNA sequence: TGCGCCAGCAGCCCCCGACAGGGTTCCCAGTATGGCTACACCTTC.

CDR3 loop: CASSWTAYNEQFF. CDR3 nucleotide sequence: TGTGCCAGCAGCTGGACAGCCTACAATGAGCAGTTCTTC. The J gene is TRBJ2-1, the V gene TRBV7-9; D is perhaps TRBD1 (6 bases). There are 13 residues in the CDR3. In germline, CDR1 is SEHNR, CDR2 FQNEAQ (reference sequence). Trimming took off 4 bases at V and 2 bases at J, with 6 bases between the two ends.

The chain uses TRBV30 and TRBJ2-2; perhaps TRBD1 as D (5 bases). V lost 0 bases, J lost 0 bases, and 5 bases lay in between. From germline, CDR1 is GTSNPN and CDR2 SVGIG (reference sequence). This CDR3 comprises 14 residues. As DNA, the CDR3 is TGTGCCTGGAGTGTCAGGGCGAACACCGGGGAGCTGTTTTTT. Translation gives CAWSVRANTGELFF.